This note documents a single T cell receptor beta chain sequence. Its binding antigen is unknown. No base-level quality is on record; no much larger clone is a single base apart. These data belong to a study of blood T cell repertoires in COVID-19 (dated by TCRdb to the early 2020s). Context from the whole study: Collaborator samples came from the United States, Italy and Spain and covered acute and convalescent phases of COVID-19. The prospective study material was composed of cDNA or gDNA derived from T cells, B-cell-depleted T cells, or PBMCs. Subjects who had been exposed to COVID-19, were actively infected with it, or had recovered from it provided the deeply sampled blood TCRbeta repertoires that made up the dataset. The repertoires were made available in a free public database intended to serve as a resource for research on the immune response to SARS-CoV-2. The samples were drawn from the first 160 participants of the ongoing ImmuneRACE study and from roughly 1,300 subjects provided by 6 global collaborators. The sample metadata nearly always contained a de-identified subject ID, COVID-19 status, age in years and sex. Where available, HLA class I and class II types were obtained from metadata supplied by the sample provider rather than from assay-based typing. Here is what the overall study found, with its caveats: Clinical and demographic metadata were provided uncurated, with the amount varying by source and participant.

In the prospective study, participants were roughly 18 to 95 years old, resided in 20 to 30 geographic areas of the United States, and were enrolled through a virtual design. Cohort assignment in the prospective study relied on participant-reported clinical history from a screening survey and a study questionnaire. Recovered participants in ImmuneRACE Cohort 3 were defined as having two consecutive negative NP/OP PCR tests, clearance from a healthcare professional, or resolution of symptoms. Mobile phlebotomists in the prospective study collected whole blood, serum and a nasopharyngeal or oropharyngeal swab from every participant. Participants in the prospective study had the option to provide additional blood draws and questionnaires over a roughly 2-month period. Blood samples from the prospective study were shipped frozen or at room temperature prior to DNA extraction. The immunoSEQ Assay, a bias-controlled multiplex PCR, was used to amplify TCRbeta CDR3 regions from genomic DNA. In the original analysis: Nucleated cell counts per sample were estimated from amplification of reference gene primers within the assay. To quantify the absolute abundance of each unique TCRbeta CDR3 rearrangement, sequence reads were collapsed and filtered. For each sample, productive Simpson clonality was calculated as the square root of Simpson's diversity index over productive rearrangements. TCRdb carries this immuneACCESS record with in-frame sequences only. Its versions omit some clonotypes, under half of them owing to an unresolved V gene in the studies checked, with the rest unexplained. V and J calls and clone size are given by that table; D and trimming were obtained from the DNA. The table for this sample lists 250,000 to 400,000 clones; 75% to 90% of them were counted only once. The biggest ten clones account for about 5.2% of the sample.

V is cut back by 2 bases and J by 7 bases, with 5 bases in the junction unmatched. The germline V gene specifies MNHEY as CDR1 and SVGEGT as CDR2. The cysteine opens and the phenylalanine closes a CDR3 of 15 amino acids. Only the CDR3 portion is preserved as DNA: 45 bases, with reading frame beginning at the first base. Sequencing was performed on PBMCs or T cells enriched from blood (not recorded which). This TCR came from a man aged 55 to 70 who had recovered from COVID-19. The chain is made from TRBV6-2 or TRBV6-3 and TRBJ2-2; 9 bases in the middle match TRBD1. The DNA sequence follows: TGTGCCAGCAGTTACCTGGGACAGGGTTTCGGGGAGCTGTTTTTT. The resulting protein is CASSYLGQGFGELFF.